Each of the 31 T cell receptor beta chains below was sequenced from the same sample in a study of T cell repertoires in aging, cancer and after chemotherapy. Amplification of TCR beta used genomic DNA extracted from peripheral blood. A mixed TRB-A/B primer pool amplified rearranged TRB by multiplex touch-down PCR. TCRdb reprocessed the multiplex PCR reads via MiXCR and lists one record per CDR3 protein. The table has roughly 8,000 distinct CDR3 sequences, roughly two fifths seen once; the top ten hold 4% to 5.5%. Sequences were obtained from blood. The receptors here all came from a human donor in good health.

V usage is TRBV5-6 and J usage is TRBJ2-3; 15 nucleotides agree with TRBD2. J gave up 1 base and V 3 bases, and 6 bases lay outside the gene matches. Germline V gene lookup returns CDR1 SGHDT and CDR2 YYEEEE. The CDR3 extends over 18 amino acids. CDR3: CASSSGTSGRYGTDTQYF. DNA of the CDR3: TGTGCCAGCAGCTCCGGGACTAGCGGGAGGTATGGCACAGATACGCAGTATTTT.

The chain combines TRBV19 with TRBJ2-1; TRBD2 matches at 14 bases. The junction had 5 bases not matched to a gene; V was cut back by 6 bases and J by 7 bases. This CDR3 spans 15 amino acids. Germline lookup yields CDR1 LNHDA and CDR2 SQIVND (reference sequence). This CDR3 reads CASSRLAGGVNEQFF. For the CDR3, the DNA is TGTGCCAGTAGCAGACTAGCGGGAGGGGTGAATGAGCAGTTCTTC.

The CDR3 is CASSYSRGEGNQPQHF. The CDR3 region has the DNA TGTGCCAGCAGTTACTCGAGGGGTGAGGGCAATCAGCCCCAGCATTTT. The chain joins TRBV6-6 to TRBJ1-5; the D gene is possibly TRBD1 (5 bases). This CDR3 is 16 amino acids long. The germline gives CDR1 MNHNY, CDR2 SVGAGI (reference sequence). The V end lost 0 bases, the J end lost 2 bases, and 11 bases lay between the germline ends.

This clonotype has more than one count but fewer than ten. V usage is TRBV6-5 and J usage is TRBJ1-6; D remains ambiguous. The germline V gene encodes CDR1 MNHEY and CDR2 SVGAGI. The CDR3 runs to 18 residues. Trimming took 0 bases from V and 7 from J, leaving 19 bases between them. This CDR3 reads CASSYSTSSSLGNSPLHF. As DNA, the CDR3 is TGTGCCAGCAGTTACTCGACAAGCTCATCCTTGGGGAATTCACCCCTCCACTTT.

The chain uses TRBV7-3 and TRBJ2-5; 8 nucleotides match TRBD1. The CDR3 runs to 15 residues. Germline values: CDR1 SGHTA, CDR2 FQGTGA. Trimming cost V 2 bases and J 4 bases; bases outside gene matches: 6. Written as DNA, the CDR3 is TGTGCCAGCAGCTTAGTCCGGACAGGGCCAGAGACCCAGTACTTC. It specifies CASSLVRTGPETQYF.

The table lists this clonotype with a few counts. This chain links TRBV5-4 with TRBJ2-1, with 9 bases matching TRBD2. The germline V gene encodes CDR1 SGHNT and CDR2 YYREEE (reference sequence). The CDR3 has 15 residues. J lost 3 bases, V lost 4 bases, and 5 bases had no gene match. Here the CDR3 DNA reads TGTGCCAGCAGCACTCTAGCGGGGCGCTACAATGAGCAGTTCTTC. Protein product: CASSTLAGRYNEQFF.

The chain is built from TRBV24-1 and TRBJ2-5, with D perhaps given as TRBD1 or TRBD2 (5 bases each). The length of the CDR3 is 13 residues. The germline gives CDR1 KGHDR, CDR2 SFDVKD. V lost 6 bases and J 2 bases, leaving 9 bases between the germline ends. The CDR3: CATSQGRQETQYF. CDR3 coding DNA: TGTGCCACCAGTCAGGGACGGCAAGAGACCCAGTACTTC.

This clonotype was seen a handful of times. The chain combines TRBV13 with TRBJ1-4, with a weak D call TRBD1 (5 bases). Trimming took off 0 bases at V and 8 bases at J, with 13 bases between the two ends. CDR1 is PRHDT and CDR2 is FYEKMQ in the germline V gene (reference sequence). CDR3 length equals 15 residues. The CDR3 is CASSLGVGVGEKLFF. CDR3 DNA sequence: TGTGCCAGCAGCTTAGGGGTGGGGGTCGGCGAAAAACTGTTTTTT.

The chain carries TRBV6-1 and TRBJ1-5; D unresolved. V was shortened by 5 bases and J by 2 bases, with 7 bases between the two germline ends. This CDR3 is 13 amino acids long. CDR1 is MNHNS, CDR2 SASEGT, per germline. CDR3 loop: CASSYGGNQPQHF. DNA for the CDR3: TGTGCCAGCAGTTACGGAGGCAATCAGCCCCAGCATTTT.

The chain carries TRBV6-1 and TRBJ2-5, with 10 bases identical to TRBD2. Germline V gene lookup returns CDR1 MNHNS and CDR2 SASEGT. V was clipped by 3 bases and J by 5 bases; unmatched bases: 6. This CDR3 contains 15 residues. CDR3 amino acids: CASSEVAGGGETQYF. DNA for the CDR3: TGTGCCAGCAGTGAGGTAGCGGGGGGTGGCGAGACCCAGTACTTC.

The chain combines TRBV6-5 with TRBJ2-5, with TRBD2 matching over 8 bases. The V segment lost 10 bases and the J segment 4 bases; nucleotides outside the gene matches: 17. Germline CDR1 reads MNHEY; CDR2 reads SVGAGI. This CDR3 comprises 16 residues. The CDR3 DNA sequence: TGTGCCATCTCTCCGGTAGCGGGGCACGGGGGAGAGACCCAGTACTTC. It encodes CAISPVAGHGGETQYF.

This rearrangement joins TRBV15 to TRBJ1-1, with a weak D call TRBD1 (6 bases). Per germline, CDR1 LNHNV and CDR2 YYDKDF (reference sequence). The CDR3 has 15 residues. Deletions cut 5 bases from V and 0 bases from J, with 13 bases between. The CDR3 loop reads CATSPQGRVNTEAFF. In DNA form, the CDR3 reads TGTGCCACCAGCCCCCAGGGGCGGGTGAACACTGAAGCTTTCTTT.

This clonotype is medium-sized in the sample. The genes are TRBV19 and TRBJ2-3; TRBD2 matches 8 bases. The V segment lost 7 bases and the J segment 3 bases; nucleotides outside the gene matches: 9. The CDR3 length is 15 residues. Looked up from germline, CDR1 is LNHDA and CDR2 is SQIVND (reference sequence). For the CDR3, the DNA is TGTGCCAGTACCACGGGGGGGGGCATGACAGATACGCAGTATTTT. Amino acid sequence: CASTTGGGMTDTQYF.

The V gene is TRBV7-6, the J gene TRBJ2-2, with 8 bases matching TRBD2. This CDR3 is 15 amino acids long. Germline CDR1 reads SGHVS; CDR2 reads FNYEAQ. With 3 bases clipped from V and 3 bases from J, the junction kept 3 bases outside the gene matches. CDR3 residues: CASSLVAGHTGELFF. The CDR3 DNA is TGTGCCAGCAGCTTGGTAGCGGGGCACACCGGGGAGCTGTTTTTT. Together with reference TRBV7-6 and TRBJ2-2, the CDR3 gives the full variable domain: GAGVSQSPRYKVTKRGQDVALRCDPISGHVSLYWYRQALGQGPEFLTYFNYEAQQDKSGLPNDRFSAERPEGSISTLTIQRTEQRDSAMYRCASSLVAGHTGELFFGEGSRLTVL.

This clonotype was seen more than once but under ten times. The V and J genes are TRBV18 and TRBJ2-1; D is perhaps TRBD2 (6 bases). The length of the CDR3 is 15 residues. Germline lookup yields CDR1 KGHSH and CDR2 LQKENI. Trimming removed 3 bases from V and 10 bases from J, with 19 bases in between. CDR3 in DNA: TGTGCCAGCTCACCGTCTTCGACTAGGTCCCGGGAGCAGTTCTTC. It yields the protein CASSPSSTRSREQFF.

This clonotype is large in the sample. The V call is TRBV29-1, the J call TRBJ2-3, with 13 bases matching TRBD2. The length of the CDR3 is 13 residues. Germline V gene lookup returns CDR1 SQVTM and CDR2 ANQGSEA. V was pared by 6 bases and J by 4 bases, with 1 base of the junction left unmatched. This CDR3 reads CSVGTSGADTQYF. CDR3 DNA: TGCAGCGTGGGGACTAGCGGGGCAGATACGCAGTATTTT.

The chain carries TRBV27 and TRBJ1-5, with D possibly being TRBD1 (5 bases). The CDR3 sequence is 13 residues long. The V and J ends lost 5 bases and 7 bases respectively, with 12 bases between them. Germline V CDR1 and CDR2: MNHEY, SMNVEV (reference sequence). The CDR3 spells CASSPGGWQPQHF. CDR3 coding DNA: TGTGCCAGCAGTCCCGGGGGGTGGCAGCCCCAGCATTTT.

By share, this clonotype ranks as medium-sized. The V call is TRBV29-1, the J call TRBJ2-4; possible D gene TRBD1, 6 bases. The CDR3 loop spans 12 amino acids. Trimming left V 7 bases short and J 1 base short, with 8 bases between. CDR1 and CDR2 from the germline V gene are SQVTM and ANQGSEA. The CDR3 region has the DNA TGCAGCGGCGGACAGGCCAAAAACATTCAGTACTTC. Translation: CSGGQAKNIQYF.

The chain carries TRBV10-3 and TRBJ1-2; possible D gene TRBD1, 5 bases. CDR1 is ENHRY and CDR2 is SYGVKD in the germline V gene. Trimming stripped 0 bases from V and 5 bases from J, with 13 bases between. CDR3 length equals 15 residues. CDR3 sequence reads: CAISESTGAGYGYTF. DNA for the CDR3: TGTGCCATCAGTGAGTCAACCGGGGCGGGGTATGGCTACACCTTC.

This chain joins TRBV27 and TRBJ2-7; tentative D call: TRBD1 (5 bases). V was shortened by 2 bases and J by 3 bases, with 11 bases between the two germline ends. This CDR3 is 14 amino acids long. The germline V gene has CDR1 MNHEY and CDR2 SMNVEV (reference sequence). CDR3 in amino acids: CASSLQGTLYEQYF. In nucleotides, the CDR3 is TGTGCCAGCAGTTTACAGGGAACCCTCTACGAGCAGTACTTC.

The chain employs TRBV6-1 and TRBJ1-5; TRBD1 might be the D (5 bases). The CDR3 has 16 amino acids. Trimming took 2 bases from V and 3 from J, leaving 14 bases between them. The germline CDR1 and CDR2 sequences are MNHNS and SASEGT. CDR3 sequence (DNA): TGTGCCAGCAGTGAATCCCCAGGGACGGCCAATCAGCCCCAGCATTTT. Residues: CASSESPGTANQPQHF.

This clonotype was detected a few times. CDR3 protein: CASSPRLMEELFF. CDR3 DNA: TGTGCCAGCTCACCTCGGCTCATGGAGGAGCTGTTTTTT. The chain recombines TRBV18 with TRBJ2-2, with no clear D. Trimming left V 3 bases short and J 10 bases short, with 12 bases between. Germline V gene sequence: CDR1 KGHSH, CDR2 LQKENI. CDR3 size: 13 residues.

This chain connects TRBV6-2 or TRBV6-3 to TRBJ1-5, with D perhaps matching TRBD1 (6 bases). The V gene's germline CDR1 is MNHEY and CDR2 SVGEGT. Trimming took 1 base from V and 5 from J, leaving 9 bases between them. There are 14 residues in the CDR3. In DNA form, the CDR3 reads TGTGCCAGCAGTTACTTCGGGGGCTATCAGCCCCAGCATTTT. It is translated as CASSYFGGYQPQHF.

This clonotype has only a few counts. The rearrangement uses TRBV5-6 and TRBJ1-6; no reliable D call. The germline V and J ends were trimmed by 0 bases and 14 bases, with 15 bases remaining between them. This CDR3 spans 14 amino acids. Germline values: CDR1 SGHDT, CDR2 YYEEEE. In DNA form, the CDR3 reads TGTGCCAGCAGCTTGGTAACTACCAAACAAACCCTCCACTTT. It yields the protein CASSLVTTKQTLHF.

CDR3 region: CASSLRLGTHEQYF. The CDR3 nucleotides are TGTGCCAGCAGCTTAAGGCTGGGCACCCACGAGCAGTACTTC. This sequence joins TRBV7-3 and TRBJ2-7; D is ambiguous. V shed 1 base and J shed 5 bases, with 12 bases lying between them. CDR1 is SGHTA and CDR2 is FQGTGA in the germline V gene. The CDR3 covers 14 residues.

Comment on this clonotype: A much larger clone lies a single base off, so this may be a read error. The V and J genes are TRBV29-1 and TRBJ2-7; 7 bases align to TRBD2. The length of the CDR3 is 13 residues. Germline CDR1 is SQVTM and CDR2 is ANQGSEA. The V segment lost 4 bases and the J segment 8 bases; nucleotides outside the gene matches: 11. The CDR3 spells CSVGPSGRDQQYF. The DNA for the CDR3 is TGCAGCGTTGGCCCCTCTGGGAGGGACCAGCAGTACTTC.

The V gene is TRBV24-1, the J gene TRBJ2-2, with D hard to call. From germline, CDR1 is KGHDR and CDR2 SFDVKD. CDR3 length equals 15 residues. Trimming pared 9 bases from V and 0 bases from J, leaving 13 bases between. The CDR3 nucleotides read TGTGCCACCGCAGGTGGAGCCCCGAACACCGGGGAGCTGTTTTTT. Protein: CATAGGAPNTGELFF.

This clonotype has only a few counts. The DNA for the CDR3 is TGTGCCAGCAGCTCCAGCGGGGACTCGGCCGGGGAGCTGTTTTTT. Translating it yields CASSSSGDSAGELFF. The genes are TRBV5-4 and TRBJ2-2; the match to TRBD2 covers 7 bases. Looked up from germline, CDR1 is SGHNT and CDR2 is YYREEE (reference sequence). The CDR3 has 15 amino acids. The V and J ends lost 3 bases and 6 bases, in that order; junction bases with no gene match: 8.

The V call is TRBV7-2, the J call TRBJ2-3; D remains unclear. The CDR3 is 14 amino acids. V was clipped by 0 bases and J by 1 base, with 5 bases between them. Germline values: CDR1 SGHTA, CDR2 FQGNSA. CDR3 sequence reads: CASSLAPGTDTQYF. The CDR3 coding sequence is TGTGCCAGCAGCTTAGCACCGGGCACAGATACGCAGTATTTT.

This clonotype was detected once. The V gene is TRBV6-2 or TRBV6-3, the J gene TRBJ2-3, with 10 bases identical to TRBD2. The CDR3 runs to 17 residues. Germline V lookup: CDR1 MNHEY, CDR2 SVGEGT. The junction had 10 bases not matched to a gene; V was cut back by 7 bases and J by 0 bases. The CDR3 here is CASTRDSGRYSTDTQYF. The CDR3 DNA is TGTGCCAGCACCCGGGATAGCGGGAGGTATAGCACAGATACGCAGTATTTT.

The chain carries TRBV5-4 and TRBJ2-1; the D is unclear. V lost 5 bases and J lost 1, with 16 bases in between. Germline CDR1 reads SGHNT; CDR2 reads YYREEE (reference sequence). CDR3 length: 16 residues. The CDR3 nucleotides are TGTGCCAGCAGTCAAGACATGGATGTTTCCTACAATGAGCAGTTCTTC. As protein: CASSQDMDVSYNEQFF.